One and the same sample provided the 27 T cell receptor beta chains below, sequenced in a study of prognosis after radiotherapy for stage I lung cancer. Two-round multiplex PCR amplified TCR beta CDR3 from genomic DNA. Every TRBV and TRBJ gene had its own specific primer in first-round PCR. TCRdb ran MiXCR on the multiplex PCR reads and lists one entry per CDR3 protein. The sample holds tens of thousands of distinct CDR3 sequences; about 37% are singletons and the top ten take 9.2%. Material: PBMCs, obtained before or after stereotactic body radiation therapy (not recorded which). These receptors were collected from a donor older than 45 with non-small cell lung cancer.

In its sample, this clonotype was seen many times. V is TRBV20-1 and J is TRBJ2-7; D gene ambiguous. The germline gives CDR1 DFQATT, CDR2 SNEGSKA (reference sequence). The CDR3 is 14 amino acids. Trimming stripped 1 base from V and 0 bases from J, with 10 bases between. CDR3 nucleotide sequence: TGCAGTGCTAGAGGTTCTGGGGTCTCCTACGAGCAGTACTTC. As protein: CSARGSGVSYEQYF.

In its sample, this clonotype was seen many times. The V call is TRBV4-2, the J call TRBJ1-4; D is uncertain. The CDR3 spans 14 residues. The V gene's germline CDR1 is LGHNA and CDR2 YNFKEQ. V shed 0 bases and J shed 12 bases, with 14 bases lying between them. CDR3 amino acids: CASSQEPLEGELFF. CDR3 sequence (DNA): TGTGCCAGCAGCCAAGAACCCCTGGAAGGCGAACTGTTTTTT.

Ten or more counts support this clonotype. The CDR3 loop is CASSPGWATGANVLTF. The CDR3 coding sequence is TGTGCCAGCTCACCAGGGTGGGCTACCGGGGCCAACGTCCTGACTTTC. This chain links TRBV18 with TRBJ2-6; no clear D. Trimming took off 2 bases at V and 4 bases at J, with 12 bases between the two ends. The CDR3 has 16 amino acids. Germline V gives CDR1 KGHSH, CDR2 LQKENI.

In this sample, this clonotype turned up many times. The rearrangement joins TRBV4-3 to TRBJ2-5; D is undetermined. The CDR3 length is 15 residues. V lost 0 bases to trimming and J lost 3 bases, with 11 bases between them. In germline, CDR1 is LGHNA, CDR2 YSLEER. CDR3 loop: CASSQDYRWEETQYF. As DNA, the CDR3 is TGCGCCAGCAGCCAAGATTATCGCTGGGAAGAGACCCAGTACTTC.

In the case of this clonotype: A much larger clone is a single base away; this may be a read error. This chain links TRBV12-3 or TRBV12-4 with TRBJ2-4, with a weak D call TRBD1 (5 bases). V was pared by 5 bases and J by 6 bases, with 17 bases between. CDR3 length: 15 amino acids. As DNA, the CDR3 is TGTGCCAGCAGTACAAGGACACCTGTCCTAAACATTCAGTACTTC. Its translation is CASSTRTPVLNIQYF.

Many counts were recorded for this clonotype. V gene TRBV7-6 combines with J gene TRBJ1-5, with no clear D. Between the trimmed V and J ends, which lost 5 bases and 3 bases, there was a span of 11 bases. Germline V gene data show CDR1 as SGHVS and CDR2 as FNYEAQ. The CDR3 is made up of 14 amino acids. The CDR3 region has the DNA TGTGCCAGCAGCCCGGGGAGTTACAATCAGCCCCAGCATTTT. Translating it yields CASSPGSYNQPQHF.

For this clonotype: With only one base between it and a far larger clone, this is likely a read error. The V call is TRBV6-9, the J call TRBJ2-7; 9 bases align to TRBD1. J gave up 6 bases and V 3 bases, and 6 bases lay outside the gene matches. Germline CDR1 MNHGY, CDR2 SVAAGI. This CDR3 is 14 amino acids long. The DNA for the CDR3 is TGTGCCAGCAGTTACTTTACAGGGGGCCGCGAGCAGTACTTC. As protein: CASSYFTGGREQYF.

Written as DNA, the CDR3 is TGTGCCAGCAGTATGAGGTACCTAAGCTCTGGGGCCAACGTCCTGACTTTC. It yields the protein CASSMRYLSSGANVLTF. The chain combines TRBV12-3 or TRBV12-4 with TRBJ2-6; D remains ambiguous. The V and J ends lost 5 bases and 0 bases respectively, with 14 bases between them. The CDR3 spans 17 residues.

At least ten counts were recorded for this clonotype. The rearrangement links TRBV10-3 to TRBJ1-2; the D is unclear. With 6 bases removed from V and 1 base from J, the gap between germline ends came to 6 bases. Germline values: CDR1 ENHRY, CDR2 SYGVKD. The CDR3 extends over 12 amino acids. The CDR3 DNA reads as TGTGCCATCAGCATAAATAACTATGGCTACACCTTC. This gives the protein CAISINNYGYTF.

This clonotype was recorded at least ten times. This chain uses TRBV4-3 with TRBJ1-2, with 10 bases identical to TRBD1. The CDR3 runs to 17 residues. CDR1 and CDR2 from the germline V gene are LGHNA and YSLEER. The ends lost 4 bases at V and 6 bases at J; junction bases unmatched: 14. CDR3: CASSLEGTGALEDGYTF. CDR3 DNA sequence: TGCGCCAGCAGCCTGGAGGGGACAGGGGCTCTGGAGGATGGCTACACCTTC.

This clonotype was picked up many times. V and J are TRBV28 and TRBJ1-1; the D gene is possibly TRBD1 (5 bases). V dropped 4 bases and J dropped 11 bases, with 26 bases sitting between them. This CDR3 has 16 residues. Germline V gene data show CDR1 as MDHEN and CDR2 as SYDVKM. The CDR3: CASSSQSGAQGRKAFF. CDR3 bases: TGTGCCAGCAGTTCCCAATCCGGGGCCCAAGGCCGTAAGGCTTTCTTT.

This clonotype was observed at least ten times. The CDR3 protein is CSARPPGGGYNSPLHF. CDR3 DNA sequence: TGCAGTGCTAGACCCCCGGGGGGGGGATATAATTCACCCCTCCACTTT. The chain uses TRBV20-1 and TRBJ1-6, with D possibly TRBD1 on 5 matching bases. The CDR3 consists of 16 residues. V lost 2 bases and J lost 4, with 15 bases in between. Germline V CDR1 and CDR2: DFQATT, SNEGSKA (reference sequence).

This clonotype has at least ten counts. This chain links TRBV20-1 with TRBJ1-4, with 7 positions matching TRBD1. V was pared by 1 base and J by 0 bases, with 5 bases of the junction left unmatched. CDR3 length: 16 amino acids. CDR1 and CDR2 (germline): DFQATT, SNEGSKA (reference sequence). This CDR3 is CSARGYQGATNEKLFF. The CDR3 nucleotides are TGCAGTGCTAGAGGGTACCAGGGGGCAACTAATGAAAAACTGTTTTTT.

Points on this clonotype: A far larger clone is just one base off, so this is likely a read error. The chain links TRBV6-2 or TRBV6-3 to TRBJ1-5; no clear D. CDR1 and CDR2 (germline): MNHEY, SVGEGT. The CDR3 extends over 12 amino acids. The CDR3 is CASSYGNQRQHF. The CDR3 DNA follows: TGTGCCAGCAGTTACGGCAATCAGCGCCAGCATTTT.

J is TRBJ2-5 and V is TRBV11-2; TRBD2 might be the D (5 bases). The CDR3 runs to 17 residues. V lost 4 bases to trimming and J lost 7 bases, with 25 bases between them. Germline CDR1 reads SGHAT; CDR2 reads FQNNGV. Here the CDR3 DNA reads TGTGCCAGCAGCTCAATTAAAGGGAGTAGCAAGGGTGCGACCCAGTACTTC. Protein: CASSSIKGSSKGATQYF.

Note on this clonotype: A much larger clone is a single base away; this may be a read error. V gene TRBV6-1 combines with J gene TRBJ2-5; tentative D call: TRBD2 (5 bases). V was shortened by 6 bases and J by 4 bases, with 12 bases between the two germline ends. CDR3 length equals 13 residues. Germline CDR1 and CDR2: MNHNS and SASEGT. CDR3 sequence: CASSVHGGETQYF. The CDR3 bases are TGTGCCAGCAGCGTACATGGAGGAGAGACCCAGTACTTC.

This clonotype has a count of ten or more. CDR3 sequence: CASSLSRVSSGNTIYF. The CDR3 DNA follows: TGTGCCAGCAGTTTATCCAGGGTCTCCTCTGGAAACACCATATATTTT. This chain connects TRBV28 to TRBJ1-3; a possible D gene is TRBD1 (5 bases). The CDR3 loop spans 16 amino acids. V was cut by 1 base and J by 0 bases, with 10 bases left in between. Per germline, CDR1 MDHEN and CDR2 SYDVKM. Complete variable domain (other parts from reference TRBV28 and TRBJ1-3): DVKVTQSSRYLVKRTGEKVFLECVQDMDHENMFWYRQDPGLGLRLIYFSYDVKMKEKGDIPEGYSVSREKKERFSLILESASTNQTSMYLCASSLSRVSSGNTIYFGEGSWLTVV.

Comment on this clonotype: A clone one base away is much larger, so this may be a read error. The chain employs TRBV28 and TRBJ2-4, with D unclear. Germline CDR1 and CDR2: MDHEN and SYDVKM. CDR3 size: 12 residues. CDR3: CSSRGPANIQYF. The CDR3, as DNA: TGTTCCAGCAGAGGACCAGCGAACATTCAGTACTTC.

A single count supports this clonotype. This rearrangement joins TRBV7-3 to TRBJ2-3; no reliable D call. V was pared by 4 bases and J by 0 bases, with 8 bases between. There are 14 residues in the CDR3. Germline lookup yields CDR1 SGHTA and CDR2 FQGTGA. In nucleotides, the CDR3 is TGTGCCAGCAGCTCAATCTCCAGCACAGATACGCAGTATTTT. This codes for CASSSISSTDTQYF.

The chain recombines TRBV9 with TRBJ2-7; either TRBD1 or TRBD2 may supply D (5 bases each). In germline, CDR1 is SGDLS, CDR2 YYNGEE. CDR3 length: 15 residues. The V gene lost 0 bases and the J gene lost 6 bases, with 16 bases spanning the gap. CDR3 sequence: CASSVGGESLAEQYF. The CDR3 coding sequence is TGTGCCAGCAGCGTAGGAGGGGAATCCTTGGCCGAGCAGTACTTC.

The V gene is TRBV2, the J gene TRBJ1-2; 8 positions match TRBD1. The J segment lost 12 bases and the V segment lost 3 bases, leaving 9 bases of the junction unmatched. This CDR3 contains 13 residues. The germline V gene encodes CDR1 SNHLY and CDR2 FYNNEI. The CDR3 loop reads CASSEGQVYGNTF. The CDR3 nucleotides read TGTGCCAGCAGTGAGGGACAGGTGTACGGCAACACCTTC.

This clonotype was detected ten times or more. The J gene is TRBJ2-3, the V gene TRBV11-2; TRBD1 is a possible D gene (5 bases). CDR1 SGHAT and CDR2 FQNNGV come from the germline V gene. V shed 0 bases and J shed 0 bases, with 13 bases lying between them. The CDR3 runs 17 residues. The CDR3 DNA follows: TGTGCCAGCAGCTTAGATCAGGGCCTGTATAGCACAGATACGCAGTATTTT. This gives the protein CASSLDQGLYSTDTQYF. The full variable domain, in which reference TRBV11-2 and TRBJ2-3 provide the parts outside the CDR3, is EAGVAQSPRYKIIEKRQSVAFWCNPISGHATLYWYQQILGQGPKLLIQFQNNGVVDDSQLPKDRFSAERLKGVDSTLKIQPAKLEDSAVYLCASSLDQGLYSTDTQYFGPGTRLTVL.

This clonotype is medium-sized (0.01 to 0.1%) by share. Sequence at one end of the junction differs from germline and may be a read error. CDR3 in DNA: TGTGCCAGCACCCCAGACGGAGCGAACACCGGGGAGCTGTTTTTT. As protein: CASTPDGANTGELFF. This sequence joins TRBV4-1 and TRBJ2-2; D gene unclear. The CDR3 totals 15 residues. CDR1 is MGHRA, CDR2 YSYEKL, per germline.

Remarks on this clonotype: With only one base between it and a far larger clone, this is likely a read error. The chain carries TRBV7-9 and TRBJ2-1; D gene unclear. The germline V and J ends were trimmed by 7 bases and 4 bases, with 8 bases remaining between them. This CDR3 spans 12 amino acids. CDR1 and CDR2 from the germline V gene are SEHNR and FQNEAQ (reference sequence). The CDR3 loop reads CASIINYNEQFF. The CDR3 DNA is TGTGCCAGCATTATCAATTACAATGAGCAGTTCTTC.

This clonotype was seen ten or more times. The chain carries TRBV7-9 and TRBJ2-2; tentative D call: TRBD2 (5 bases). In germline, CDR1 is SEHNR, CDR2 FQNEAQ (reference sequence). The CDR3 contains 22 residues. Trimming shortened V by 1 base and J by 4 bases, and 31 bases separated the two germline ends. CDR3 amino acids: CASSLETPNVRGIPWGTGELFF. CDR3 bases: TGTGCCAGCAGCTTAGAGACCCCCAACGTTCGAGGGATACCGTGGGGCACCGGGGAGCTGTTTTTT.

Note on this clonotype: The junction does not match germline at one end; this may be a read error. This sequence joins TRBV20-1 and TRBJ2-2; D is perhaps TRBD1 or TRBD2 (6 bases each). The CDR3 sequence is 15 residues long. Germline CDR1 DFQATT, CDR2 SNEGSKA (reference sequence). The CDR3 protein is CSASLGSGDTGELFF. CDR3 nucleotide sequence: TGCAGTGCTAGCCTGGGGTCGGGGGACACCGGTGAGCTGTTTTTT.

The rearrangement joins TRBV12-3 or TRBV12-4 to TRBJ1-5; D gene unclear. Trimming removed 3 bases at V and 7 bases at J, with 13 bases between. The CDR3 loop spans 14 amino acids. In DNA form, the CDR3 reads TGTGCCAGCAGTTTTCGTGATGGAGTCCAGCCCCAGCATTTT. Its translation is CASSFRDGVQPQHF.